These 17 T cell receptor beta chains originate from one sample sequenced in a study of human T cells and chemical hapten exposure. Each CDR3 protein is one row after TCRdb ran MiXCR on the RACE reads. This table has approximately 34,000 distinct CDR3 sequences, roughly 5.5% appearing once. Time point meaning: healthy volunteer bleed at 6 weeks. Unfractionated whole blood was the source of the extracted total RNA. Sequencing was carried out using whole blood. These receptors were obtained from a human donor in good health. Some clones in this sample may be carry-over from other donors' samples.

This clonotype was seen a few times. This chain links TRBV5-6 with TRBJ2-1; 7 bases match TRBD2. The V gene's germline CDR1 is SGHDT and CDR2 YYEEEE. The CDR3 has 15 residues. Germline trimming cut 2 bases from V and 7 bases from J; bases unmatched to any gene: 9. The CDR3 spells CASSFRDYLGNEQFF. As DNA, the CDR3 is TGTGCCAGCAGCTTCCGGGACTACCTCGGGAATGAGCAGTTCTTC.

This clonotype was seen at least ten times. This chain joins TRBV14 and TRBJ1-1; 8 bases align to TRBD1. The V and J ends lost 8 bases and 0 bases, in that order; junction bases with no gene match: 8. The CDR3 length is 15 residues. The V gene's germline CDR1 is SGHDN and CDR2 FVKESK. CDR3 in DNA: TGTGCCAGCGCGGGACAGGAAACCTTGAACACTGAAGCTTTCTTT. Its protein product is CASAGQETLNTEAFF.

The chain carries TRBV3-1 and TRBJ1-2; no clear D. The CDR3 runs 17 residues. Germline V CDR1 and CDR2: LGHDT, YNNKEL (reference sequence). V gave up 1 base and J gave up 8 bases, with 23 bases separating them. The CDR3 nucleotides are TGTGCCAGCAGCCAAGGGACCAACCCGATTAGTGGCTACGGCTACACCTTC. It encodes CASSQGTNPISGYGYTF.

Many counts were recorded for this clonotype. The DNA of the CDR3 is TGTGCCAGCAGCTTAATCTCGACTCAGCCCCAGCATTTT. It encodes CASSLISTQPQHF. The chain has TRBV7-2 and TRBJ1-5; no clear D gene. The CDR3 spans 13 residues. V was shortened by 2 bases and J by 6 bases, with 8 bases between the two germline ends. Germline-derived CDR1 and CDR2 are SGHTA and FQGNSA.

This clonotype was seen more than once but under ten times. The J gene is TRBJ1-2, the V gene TRBV11-2, with D perhaps TRBD1 (6 bases). V lost 6 bases and J lost 6, with 26 bases in between. The CDR3 length is 17 residues. In germline, CDR1 is SGHAT, CDR2 FQNNGV. This CDR3 is CASRMGTGRLIVDGYTF. CDR3 nucleotide sequence: TGTGCCAGCAGAATGGGTACAGGGAGGTTGATAGTGGATGGCTACACCTTC.

CDR3 loop: CASRAGRKYGYTF. The CDR3 DNA is TGCGCCAGCAGGGCAGGGAGGAAGTATGGCTACACCTTC. This sequence joins TRBV4-3 and TRBJ1-2, with D possibly being TRBD1 (5 bases). The CDR3 extends over 13 amino acids. Germline values: CDR1 LGHNA, CDR2 YSLEER. Trimming shortened V by 6 bases and J by 5 bases, and 13 bases separated the two germline ends.

This clonotype has a handful of counts. The genes are TRBV5-1 and TRBJ2-6; D uncertain. Trimming took 0 bases from V and 1 from J, leaving 5 bases between them. Looked up from germline, CDR1 is SGHRS and CDR2 is YFSETQ. CDR3 length equals 15 residues. CDR3 DNA sequence: TGCGCCAGCAGCTTGGGCGGATCTGGGGCCAACGTCCTGACTTTC. It specifies CASSLGGSGANVLTF.

There are many counts of this clonotype. The J gene is TRBJ1-1, the V gene TRBV29-1; D gene ambiguous. The CDR3 consists of 10 residues. Per germline, CDR1 SQVTM and CDR2 ANQGSEA. The V end lost 5 bases, the J end lost 7 bases, and 8 bases lay between the germline ends. The CDR3 region has the DNA TGCAGCGTTTCGGAGGTTGAAGCTTTCTTT. As protein: CSVSEVEAFF.

This clonotype was seen at least ten times. The V call is TRBV27, the J call TRBJ2-7, with D perhaps being TRBD1 or TRBD2 (6 bases each). The CDR3 is 15 residues long. V lost 8 bases and J lost 5, with 22 bases in between. Germline loops: CDR1 MNHEY, CDR2 SMNVEV (reference sequence). DNA of the CDR3: TGTGCCAGCTATCATACGGGGGACATTCCCCACGAGCAGTACTTC. Translating it yields CASYHTGDIPHEQYF.

This clonotype was found a few times. The chain has TRBV20-1 and TRBJ2-1; D remains unclear. Germline CDR1 reads DFQATT; CDR2 reads SNEGSKA (reference sequence). V dropped 0 bases and J dropped 2 bases, with 8 bases sitting between them. The CDR3 contains 14 residues. Here the CDR3 reads CSARDLLTYNEQFF. The CDR3 DNA reads TGCAGTGCTAGAGATCTACTTACCTACAATGAGCAGTTCTTC.

Note on this clonotype: A single base separates this from a much larger clone, so it may be a read error. The chain employs TRBV3-1 and TRBJ2-5; D perhaps matches TRBD2 (5 bases). The germline gives CDR1 LGHDT, CDR2 YNNKEL (reference sequence). The CDR3 contains 15 residues. CDR3 sequence (DNA): TGTGCCAGCAGCCAAGGTGCGGGTTACCAAGAGACCAAGTACTTC. Encoded protein: CASSQGAGYQETKYF.

This clonotype appeared many times. The chain joins TRBV4-1 to TRBJ2-1; D is unresolved. Looked up from germline, CDR1 is MGHRA and CDR2 is YSYEKL. The CDR3 is made up of 16 amino acids. With 2 bases removed from V and 6 bases from J, the gap between germline ends came to 17 bases. The DNA for the CDR3 is TGCGCCAGCAGCCAATCTCCCTTGGACCTTTTCAATGAGCAGTTCTTC. It translates to CASSQSPLDLFNEQFF.

This clonotype was recorded a few times. This rearrangement joins TRBV30 to TRBJ2-2; D gene uncertain. Between the trimmed V and J ends, which lost 3 bases and 1 base, there was a span of 9 bases. From germline, CDR1 is GTSNPN and CDR2 SVGIG (reference sequence). The CDR3 contains 14 residues. As DNA, the CDR3 is TGTGCCTGGAGGAGTCGAGTGAACACCGGGGAGCTGTTTTTT. Translating it yields CAWRSRVNTGELFF.

The sample holds many counts of this clonotype. The V call is TRBV6-2 or TRBV6-3, the J call TRBJ1-1; 9 nucleotides line up with TRBD1. V was clipped by 7 bases and J by 8 bases; unmatched bases: 5. Germline V gives CDR1 MNHEY, CDR2 SVGEGT. This CDR3 region has 12 residues. Here the CDR3 reads CASIQGAAEAFF. CDR3 coding DNA: TGTGCCAGCATACAGGGGGCGGCCGAAGCTTTCTTT.

V and J are TRBV30 and TRBJ2-1; 8 bases match TRBD2. The CDR3 is 15 residues long. Germline lookup yields CDR1 GTSNPN and CDR2 SVGIG (reference sequence). The J segment lost 4 bases and the V segment lost 1 base, leaving 6 bases of the junction unmatched. CDR3 DNA: TGTGCCTGGAGTGATCCCCGCGGGGGGTACAATGAGCAGTTCTTC. Amino acids: CAWSDPRGGYNEQFF.

The J gene is TRBJ1-5, the V gene TRBV28, with D unclear. V lost 6 bases and J lost 0, with 15 bases in between. Germline assignment: CDR1 MDHEN and CDR2 SYDVKM. The CDR3 runs to 16 residues. The CDR3 nucleotides read TGTGCCAGCAGCCCGGCGCACAGAGGTAGCAATCAGCCCCAGCATTTT. Residues: CASSPAHRGSNQPQHF.

The sample holds many counts of this clonotype. The V and J genes are TRBV11-2 and TRBJ1-2; no definite D call. Deletions cut 5 bases from V and 13 bases from J, with 14 bases between. This CDR3 region has 11 residues. From germline, CDR1 is SGHAT and CDR2 FQNNGV. Written as DNA, the CDR3 is TGTGCCAGCAGCGCGGGTGGTGGCCCCACCTTC. It specifies CASSAGGGPTF.